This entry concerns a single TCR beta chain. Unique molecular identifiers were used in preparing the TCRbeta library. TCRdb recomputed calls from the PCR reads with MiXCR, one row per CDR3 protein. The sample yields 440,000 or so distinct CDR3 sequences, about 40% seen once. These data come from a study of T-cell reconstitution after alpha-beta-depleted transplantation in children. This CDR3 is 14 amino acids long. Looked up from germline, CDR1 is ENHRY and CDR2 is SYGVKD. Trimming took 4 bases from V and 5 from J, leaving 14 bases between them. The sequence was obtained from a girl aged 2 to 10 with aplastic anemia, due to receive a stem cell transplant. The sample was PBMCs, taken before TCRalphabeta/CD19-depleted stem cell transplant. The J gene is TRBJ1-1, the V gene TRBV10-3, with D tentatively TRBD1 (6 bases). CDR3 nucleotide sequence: TGTGCCATCAGTGGGGACATCACTGGGACTGAAGCTTTCTTT. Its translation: CAISGDITGTEAFF.